What follows are 23 T cell receptor beta chains derived from one specimen sequenced in a study of blood T cell repertoires in COVID-19. Clones were read by immunoSEQ multiplex PCR, and TCRdb kept only the in-frame ones, dropping some. The sample contains 50,000 or so clones, roughly 82% of which appear only once. Input material: peripheral blood. The receptors stem from an elderly woman with acute or convalescent COVID-19.

The V gene is TRBV1, the J gene TRBJ2-7; the table's D call, TRBD1, was not checked against the DNA. TRBV1 is flagged as a pseudogene. The CDR3 is made up of 13 amino acids. CDR3 amino acids: CTSSQAQGYEQYV. CDR3 in DNA: TGCACCAGCAGCCAAGCCCAGGGCTACGAGCAGTACGTC.

The chain has TRBV4-2 and TRBJ2-4, with D perhaps matching TRBD2 (5 bases). This CDR3 comprises 16 residues. Germline V CDR1 and CDR2: LGHNA, YNFKEQ. Deletions cut 0 bases from V and 2 bases from J, with 11 bases between. The CDR3 DNA reads TGTGCCAGCAGCCAAGAACTAGGTAGCACCAAAAACATTCAGTACTTC. Its protein product is CASSQELGSTKNIQYF.

V is TRBV3-1 (or the pseudogene TRBV3-2) and J is TRBJ2-1; 11 bases fit TRBD2. Trimming at V came to 1 base and at J to 6 bases, leaving 5 bases not matched to a gene. Germline CDR1 reads LGHDT; CDR2 reads YNNKEL (reference sequence). CDR3 size: 16 residues. The CDR3 region has the DNA TGTGCCAGCAGCCAAGCCGGGACTAGCGGAAGCAATGAGCAGTTCTTC. It is translated as CASSQAGTSGSNEQFF.

CDR3 DNA sequence: TGTGCCAGCAGCCGTAGCGGGTGGAGCTCCTACAATGAGCAGTTCTTC. Translated: CASSRSGWSSYNEQFF. The chain joins TRBV7-9 to TRBJ2-1; 7 bases line up with TRBD2. After removal of 5 bases from V and 0 bases from J, the junction contained 7 bases not matched to a gene. Looked up from germline, CDR1 is SEHNR and CDR2 is FQNEAQ (reference sequence). The CDR3 contains 16 residues.

V usage is TRBV5-1 and J usage is TRBJ1-4, with D tentatively TRBD1 (6 bases). The V end was cut by 5 bases, the J end by 9 bases, with 17 bases between. Per germline, CDR1 SGHRS and CDR2 YFSETQ. The CDR3 consists of 14 residues. CDR3 nucleotides: TGCGCCAGCAGTCCACAGGGCGCAGGAAAAAAACTGTTTTTT. Its translation: CASSPQGAGKKLFF.

V usage is TRBV7-3 and J usage is TRBJ2-2; D remains ambiguous. The CDR3 spans 15 residues. Per germline, CDR1 SGHTA and CDR2 FQGTGA. Trimming removed 2 bases at V and 0 bases at J, with 7 bases between. Written as DNA, the CDR3 is TGTGCCAGCAGCTTAGCCGGTTCGAACACCGGGGAGCTGTTTTTT. Translated: CASSLAGSNTGELFF.

The chain combines TRBV19 with TRBJ2-7; 7 positions match TRBD1. The CDR3 is 15 residues long. The V gene's germline CDR1 is LNHDA and CDR2 SQIVND (reference sequence). V lost 4 bases, J lost 4 bases, and 10 bases stayed unmatched. CDR3 sequence: CASSNNRGRGYEQYF. In DNA form, the CDR3 reads TGTGCCAGTAGTAATAACAGGGGACGGGGATACGAGCAGTACTTC. The variable domain in full, completed from reference TRBV19 and TRBJ2-7, reads DGGITQSPKYLFRKEGQNVTLSCEQNLNHDAMYWYRQDPGQGLRLIYYSQIVNDFQKGDIAEGYSVSREKKESFPLTVTSAQKNPTAFYLCASSNNRGRGYEQYFGPGTRLTVT.

The DNA of the CDR3 is TGTGCCAGCTCACCACCGAACGGGGTCTACAATGAGCAGTTCTTC. Residues: CASSPPNGVYNEQFF. This chain joins TRBV18 and TRBJ2-1; tentative D call: TRBD2 (5 bases). CDR1 KGHSH and CDR2 LQKENI come from the germline V gene. CDR3 size: 15 residues. The V end lost 0 bases, the J end lost 3 bases, and 9 bases lay between the germline ends.

V usage is TRBV5-1 and J usage is TRBJ2-1; 7 nucleotides align to TRBD1. The V segment lost 0 bases and the J segment 8 bases; nucleotides outside the gene matches: 2. The germline V gene has CDR1 SGHRS and CDR2 YFSETQ. There are 13 residues in the CDR3. For the CDR3, the DNA is TGCGCCAGCAGCTTGGACAGGGGATATGAGCAGTTCTTC. Translated: CASSLDRGYEQFF.

The DNA of the CDR3 is TGTGCCAGCAGCTTCGGTATTAATGAAAAACTGTTTTTT. Translated, it gives CASSFGINEKLFF. This rearrangement joins TRBV13 to TRBJ1-4; the D is unclear. Germline assignment: CDR1 PRHDT and CDR2 FYEKMQ (reference sequence). Deletions cut 3 bases from V and 4 bases from J, with 6 bases between. The CDR3 contains 13 residues.

This clone was found a few times. The rearrangement links TRBV10-3 to TRBJ2-5; TRBD2 might be the D (6 bases). CDR3 size: 15 residues. Germline V gives CDR1 ENHRY, CDR2 SYGVKD. Trimming took 3 bases from V and 4 from J, leaving 15 bases between them. Here the CDR3 reads CAISDFDAGRETQYF. CDR3 bases: TGTGCCATCAGTGACTTCGACGCCGGGAGAGAGACCCAGTACTTC.

This clone was found once. This chain connects TRBV9 to TRBJ2-3; D is unclear. CDR1 and CDR2 from the germline V gene are SGDLS and YYNGEE. CDR3 length: 16 amino acids. V was trimmed by 0 bases and J by 0 bases, leaving 11 bases between them. CDR3 residues: CASSVEDGRSTDTQYF. CDR3 DNA: TGTGCCAGCAGCGTAGAAGATGGGCGAAGCACAGATACGCAGTATTTT.

This chain joins TRBV4-2 and TRBJ1-4; 8 nucleotides align to TRBD1. Per the germline V gene, CDR1 is LGHNA and CDR2 is YNFKEQ. The CDR3 is made up of 13 amino acids. Trimming at V came to 0 bases and at J to 10 bases, leaving 1 base not matched to a gene. The CDR3 is CASSQDDRGKLFF. For the CDR3, the DNA is TGTGCCAGCAGCCAAGACGACAGGGGAAAACTGTTTTTT.

The chain combines TRBV6-6 with TRBJ1-1; tentative D call: TRBD1 (6 bases). The CDR3 runs to 17 residues. V lost 5 bases, J lost 0 bases, and 19 bases lay in between. Germline lookup yields CDR1 MNHNY and CDR2 SVGAGI (reference sequence). The DNA for the CDR3 is TGTGCCAGCAGTCAGGATAGGGGGTTAAGTTTGAACACTGAAGCTTTCTTT. It specifies CASSQDRGLSLNTEAFF.

The rearrangement links TRBV24-1 to TRBJ2-1; 8 positions match TRBD2. CDR3 length equals 16 residues. Germline trimming cut 9 bases from V and 2 bases from J; bases unmatched to any gene: 11. The germline V gene has CDR1 KGHDR and CDR2 SFDVKD. CDR3 loop: CATSRLAGQTYNEQFF. Written as DNA, the CDR3 is TGTGCCACCTCGAGGCTAGCGGGTCAAACCTACAATGAGCAGTTCTTC.

The V gene is TRBV6-5, the J gene TRBJ2-7; TRBD1 agrees at 9 bases. V was clipped by 5 bases and J by 6 bases; unmatched bases: 2. The CDR3 spans 12 residues. Germline CDR1 is MNHEY and CDR2 is SVGAGI. CDR3 residues: CASSTGGGEQYV. In DNA form, the CDR3 reads TGTGCCAGCAGTACAGGGGGCGGCGAGCAGTACGTC.

V is TRBV28 and J is TRBJ1-6; 7 bases fit TRBD1. The V gene end was trimmed by 6 bases and the J gene end by 8 bases; junction bases not matched to a gene: 7. This CDR3 region has 14 residues. Germline V lookup: CDR1 MDHEN, CDR2 SYDVKM. The CDR3 bases are TGTGCCAGCAGGCTAAGACAGGGTTATTCACCCCTCCACTTT. Residues: CASRLRQGYSPLHF.

The J gene is TRBJ2-2, the V gene TRBV28, with TRBD2 as a possible D gene (5 bases). V lost 8 bases to trimming and J lost 6 bases, with 13 bases between them. Germline V gives CDR1 MDHEN, CDR2 SYDVKM. CDR3 size: 13 residues. The CDR3 coding sequence is TGTGCCAGCCATTGGAATAGCGCCGGGGAGCTGTTTTTT. As protein: CASHWNSAGELFF.

The chain uses TRBV15 and TRBJ1-5; tentative D call: TRBD1 (5 bases). CDR3 size: 13 residues. Germline CDR1 reads LNHNV; CDR2 reads YYDKDF (reference sequence). V was cut by 3 bases and J by 7 bases, with 10 bases left in between. The CDR3 DNA is TGTGCCACCAGCAGGGGGGGGAGGCAGCCCCAGCATTTT. This translates into CATSRGGRQPQHF.

This clone showed up just once. This chain links TRBV12-3 or TRBV12-4 with TRBJ1-1, with TRBD1 matching over 8 bases. Trimming removed 7 bases from V and 11 bases from J; junction bases left unmatched: 6. The CDR3 is 11 residues long. The CDR3: CASKSTGDAFF. As DNA, the CDR3 is TGTGCCAGCAAGTCGACAGGGGATGCTTTCTTT.

J is TRBJ2-1 and V is TRBV3-1 (or the pseudogene TRBV3-2); 9 nucleotides match TRBD2. The CDR3 is 16 residues long. V gave up 3 bases and J gave up 8 bases; unmatched junction bases: 11. CDR1 is LGHDT, CDR2 YNNKEL, per germline (reference sequence). CDR3 nucleotides: TGTGCCAGCAGCCATCTTGCTCGGCGGGAGGGCGATGAGCAGTTCTTC. As protein: CASSHLARREGDEQFF.

This clone was detected only once. The chain uses TRBV7-8 and TRBJ2-3; 9 positions agree with TRBD2. V lost 1 base, J lost 0 bases, and 5 bases stayed unmatched. The CDR3 is 17 residues long. From germline, CDR1 is SGHVS and CDR2 FQNEAQ. The CDR3 loop reads CASSLGLAGVSTDTQYF. The CDR3 DNA follows: TGTGCCAGCAGCTTAGGGTTAGCGGGGGTTAGCACAGATACGCAGTATTTT.

The V gene is TRBV4-2, the J gene TRBJ2-2; 10 positions match TRBD2. CDR1 and CDR2 (germline): LGHNA, YNFKEQ. This CDR3 spans 16 amino acids. V trimming: 2 bases; J trimming: 2 bases; junction bases outside the gene matches: 2. This CDR3 reads CASSQRTSGNTGELFF. In DNA, the CDR3 is TGTGCCAGCAGCCAACGGACTAGCGGAAACACCGGGGAGCTGTTTTTT.